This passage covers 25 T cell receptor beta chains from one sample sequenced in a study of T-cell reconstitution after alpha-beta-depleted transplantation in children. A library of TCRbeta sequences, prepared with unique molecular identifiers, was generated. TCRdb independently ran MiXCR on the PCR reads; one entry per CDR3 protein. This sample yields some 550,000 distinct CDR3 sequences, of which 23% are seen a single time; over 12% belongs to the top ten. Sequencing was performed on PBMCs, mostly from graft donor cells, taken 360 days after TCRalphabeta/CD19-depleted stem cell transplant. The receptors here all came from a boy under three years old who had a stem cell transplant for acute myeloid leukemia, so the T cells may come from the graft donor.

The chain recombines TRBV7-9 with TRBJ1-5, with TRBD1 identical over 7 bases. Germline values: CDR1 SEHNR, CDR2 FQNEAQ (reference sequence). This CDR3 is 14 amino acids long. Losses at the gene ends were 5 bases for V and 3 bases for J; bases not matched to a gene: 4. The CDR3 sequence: CASSPGQVNQPQHF. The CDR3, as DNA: TGTGCCAGCAGCCCCGGACAGGTCAATCAGCCCCAGCATTTT.

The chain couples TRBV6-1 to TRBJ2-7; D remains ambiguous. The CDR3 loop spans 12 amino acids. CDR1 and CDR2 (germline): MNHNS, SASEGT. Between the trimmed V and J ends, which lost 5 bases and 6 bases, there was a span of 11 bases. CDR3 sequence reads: CASSLGPAEQYV. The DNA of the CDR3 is TGTGCCAGCAGTCTTGGGCCCGCCGAGCAGTACGTC.

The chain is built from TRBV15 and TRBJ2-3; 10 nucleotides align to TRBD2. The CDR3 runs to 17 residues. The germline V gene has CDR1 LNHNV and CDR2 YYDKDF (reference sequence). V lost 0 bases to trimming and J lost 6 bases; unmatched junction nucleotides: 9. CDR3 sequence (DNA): TGTGCCACCAGCAGAGATAGTCTAGCGGGGGCCTGGGATACGCAGTATTTT. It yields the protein CATSRDSLAGAWDTQYF.

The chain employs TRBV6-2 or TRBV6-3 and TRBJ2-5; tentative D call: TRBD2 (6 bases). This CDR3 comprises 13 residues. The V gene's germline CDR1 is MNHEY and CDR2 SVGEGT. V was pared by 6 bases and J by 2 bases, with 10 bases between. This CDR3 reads CASRLGGQETQYF. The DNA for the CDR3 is TGTGCCAGCAGATTGGGGGGACAAGAGACCCAGTACTTC.

CDR3 loop: CASSLNRGRGETQYF. The CDR3 region has the DNA TGTGCCAGCAGCCTCAACAGGGGGCGTGGAGAGACCCAGTACTTC. The rearrangement uses TRBV9 and TRBJ2-5, with TRBD1 identical over 9 bases. Germline values: CDR1 SGDLS, CDR2 YYNGEE. V lost 4 bases to trimming and J lost 4 bases; unmatched junction nucleotides: 8. The CDR3 loop spans 15 amino acids.

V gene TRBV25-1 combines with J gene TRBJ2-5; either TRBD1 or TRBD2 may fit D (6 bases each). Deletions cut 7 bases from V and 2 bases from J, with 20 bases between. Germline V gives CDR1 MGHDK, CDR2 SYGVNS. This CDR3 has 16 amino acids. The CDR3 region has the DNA TGTGCCAGCACCGGGTATGGGGGGCTACTTCAAGAGACCCAGTACTTC. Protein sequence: CASTGYGGLLQETQYF.

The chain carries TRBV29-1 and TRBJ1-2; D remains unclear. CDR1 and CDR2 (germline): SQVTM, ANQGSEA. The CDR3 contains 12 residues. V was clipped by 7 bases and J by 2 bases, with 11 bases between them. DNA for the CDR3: TGCAGCGCCATAGACGGGAACTATGGCTACACCTTC. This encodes CSAIDGNYGYTF.

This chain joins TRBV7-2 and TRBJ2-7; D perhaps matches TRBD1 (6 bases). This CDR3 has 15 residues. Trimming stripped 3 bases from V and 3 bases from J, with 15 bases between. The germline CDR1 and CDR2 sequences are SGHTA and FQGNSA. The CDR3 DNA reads TGTGCCAGCAGCTTGAGGACAGACCCCTTCTACGAGCAGTACTTC. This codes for CASSLRTDPFYEQYF.

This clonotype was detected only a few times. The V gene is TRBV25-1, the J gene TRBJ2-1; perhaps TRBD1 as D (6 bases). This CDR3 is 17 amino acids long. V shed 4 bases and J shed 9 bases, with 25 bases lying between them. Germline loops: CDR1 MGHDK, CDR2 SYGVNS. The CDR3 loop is CASSGPTPIRGVAEQFF. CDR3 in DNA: TGTGCCAGCAGTGGTCCCACACCTATCAGGGGTGTCGCTGAGCAGTTCTTC.

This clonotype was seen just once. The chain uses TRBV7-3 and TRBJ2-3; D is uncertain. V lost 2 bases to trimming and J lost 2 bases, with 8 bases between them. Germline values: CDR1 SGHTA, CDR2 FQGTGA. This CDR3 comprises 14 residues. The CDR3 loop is CASSLGTFTDTQYF. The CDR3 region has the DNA TGTGCCAGCAGCTTAGGTACCTTCACAGATACGCAGTATTTT.

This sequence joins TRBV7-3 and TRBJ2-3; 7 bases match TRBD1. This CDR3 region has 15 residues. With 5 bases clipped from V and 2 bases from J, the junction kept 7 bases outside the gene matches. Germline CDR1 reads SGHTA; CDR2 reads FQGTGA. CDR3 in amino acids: CASSPDRTHTDTQYF. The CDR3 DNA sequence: TGTGCCAGCAGCCCGGACAGGACCCACACAGATACGCAGTATTTT.

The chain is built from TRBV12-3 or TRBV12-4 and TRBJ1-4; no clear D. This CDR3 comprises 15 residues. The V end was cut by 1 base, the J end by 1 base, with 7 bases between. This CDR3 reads CASSLVTGTNEKLFF. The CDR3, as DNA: TGTGCCAGCAGTTTAGTGACTGGAACTAATGAAAAACTGTTTTTT.

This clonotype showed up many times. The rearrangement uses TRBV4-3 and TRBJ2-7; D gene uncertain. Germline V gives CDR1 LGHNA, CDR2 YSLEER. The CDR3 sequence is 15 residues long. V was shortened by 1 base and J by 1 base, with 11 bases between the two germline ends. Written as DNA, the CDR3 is TGCGCCAGCAGCCAAGCGGCCGGAGAGTCCTACGAGCAGTACTTC. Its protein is CASSQAAGESYEQYF.

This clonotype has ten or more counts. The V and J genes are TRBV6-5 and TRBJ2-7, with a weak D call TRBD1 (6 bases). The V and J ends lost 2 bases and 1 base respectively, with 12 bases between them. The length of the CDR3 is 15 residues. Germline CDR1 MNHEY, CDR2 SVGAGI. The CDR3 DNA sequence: TGTGCCAGCAGTTACGACAGGCCAAGATCCTACGAGCAGTACTTC. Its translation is CASSYDRPRSYEQYF.

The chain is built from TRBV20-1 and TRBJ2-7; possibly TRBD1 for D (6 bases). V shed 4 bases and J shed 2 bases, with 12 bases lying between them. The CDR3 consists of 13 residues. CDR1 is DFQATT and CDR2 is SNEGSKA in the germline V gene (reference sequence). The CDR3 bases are TGCAGTGCTACGGACAGCCAGGCCTACGAGCAGTACGTC. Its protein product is CSATDSQAYEQYV.

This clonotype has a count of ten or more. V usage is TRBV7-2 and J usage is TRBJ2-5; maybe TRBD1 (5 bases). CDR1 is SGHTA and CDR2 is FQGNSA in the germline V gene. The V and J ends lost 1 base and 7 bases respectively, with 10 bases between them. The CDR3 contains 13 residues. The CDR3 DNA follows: TGTGCCAGCAGCTTAGACAGGTATCGGACCCAGTACTTC. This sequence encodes CASSLDRYRTQYF.

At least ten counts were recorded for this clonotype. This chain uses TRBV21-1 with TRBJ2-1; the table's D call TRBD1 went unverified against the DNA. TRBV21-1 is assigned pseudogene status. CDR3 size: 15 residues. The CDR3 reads CASSRETLRGNEQFF. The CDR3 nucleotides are TGTGCCAGCAGCAGGGAGACTTTGAGGGGCAATGAGCAGTTCTTC.

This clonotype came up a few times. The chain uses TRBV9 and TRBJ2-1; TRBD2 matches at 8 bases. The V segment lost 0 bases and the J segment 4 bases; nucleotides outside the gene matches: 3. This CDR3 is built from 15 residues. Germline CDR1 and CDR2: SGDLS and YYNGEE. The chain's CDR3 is CASSVDGGGYNEQFF. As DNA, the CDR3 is TGTGCCAGCAGCGTAGACGGGGGGGGTTACAATGAGCAGTTCTTC.

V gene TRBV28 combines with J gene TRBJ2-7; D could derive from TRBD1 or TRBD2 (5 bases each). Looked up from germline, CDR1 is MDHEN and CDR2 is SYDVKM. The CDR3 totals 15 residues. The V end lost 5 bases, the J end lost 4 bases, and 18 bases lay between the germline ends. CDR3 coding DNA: TGTGCCAGCAGTAACAACCCGGGACGGAGATACGAGCAGTACGTC. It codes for CASSNNPGRRYEQYV.

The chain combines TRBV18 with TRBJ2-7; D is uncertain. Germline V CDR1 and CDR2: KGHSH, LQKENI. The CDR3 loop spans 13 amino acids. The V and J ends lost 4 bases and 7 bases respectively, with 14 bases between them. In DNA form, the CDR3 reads TGTGCCAGCTCACTAAATGCCCCGGAGGAGCAGTACGTC. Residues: CASSLNAPEEQYV.

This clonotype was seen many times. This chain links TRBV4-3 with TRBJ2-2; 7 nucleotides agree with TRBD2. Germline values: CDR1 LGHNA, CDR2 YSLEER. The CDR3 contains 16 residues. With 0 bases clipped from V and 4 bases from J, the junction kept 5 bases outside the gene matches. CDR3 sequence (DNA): TGCGCCAGCAGCCAAGAGGGACTAAGGTTCACCGGGGAGCTGTTTTTT. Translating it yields CASSQEGLRFTGELFF.

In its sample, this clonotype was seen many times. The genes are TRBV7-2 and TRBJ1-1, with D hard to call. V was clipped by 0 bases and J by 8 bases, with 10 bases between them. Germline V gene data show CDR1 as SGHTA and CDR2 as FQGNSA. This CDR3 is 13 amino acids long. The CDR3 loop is CASSLALWREAFF. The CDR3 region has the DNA TGTGCCAGCAGCTTAGCGCTATGGAGGGAAGCTTTCTTT.

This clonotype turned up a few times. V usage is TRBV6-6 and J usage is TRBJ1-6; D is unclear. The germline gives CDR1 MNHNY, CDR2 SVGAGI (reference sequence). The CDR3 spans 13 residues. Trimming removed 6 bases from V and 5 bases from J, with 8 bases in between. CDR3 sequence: CASRIGNNSPLHF. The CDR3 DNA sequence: TGTGCCAGCAGGATAGGGAATAATTCACCCCTCCACTTT.

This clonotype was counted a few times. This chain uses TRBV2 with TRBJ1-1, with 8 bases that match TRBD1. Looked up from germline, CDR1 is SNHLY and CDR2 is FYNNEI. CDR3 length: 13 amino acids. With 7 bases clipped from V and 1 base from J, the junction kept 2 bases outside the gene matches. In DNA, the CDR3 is TGTGCCAGCACGGGACAGGCGAACACTGAAGCTTTCTTT. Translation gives CASTGQANTEAFF.

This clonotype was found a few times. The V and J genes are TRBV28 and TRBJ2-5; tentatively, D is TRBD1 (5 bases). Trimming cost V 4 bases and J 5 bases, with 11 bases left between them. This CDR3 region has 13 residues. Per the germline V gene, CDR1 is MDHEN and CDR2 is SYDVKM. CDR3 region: CASSSGWKETQYF. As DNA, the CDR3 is TGTGCCAGCAGTTCAGGGTGGAAGGAGACCCAGTACTTC.